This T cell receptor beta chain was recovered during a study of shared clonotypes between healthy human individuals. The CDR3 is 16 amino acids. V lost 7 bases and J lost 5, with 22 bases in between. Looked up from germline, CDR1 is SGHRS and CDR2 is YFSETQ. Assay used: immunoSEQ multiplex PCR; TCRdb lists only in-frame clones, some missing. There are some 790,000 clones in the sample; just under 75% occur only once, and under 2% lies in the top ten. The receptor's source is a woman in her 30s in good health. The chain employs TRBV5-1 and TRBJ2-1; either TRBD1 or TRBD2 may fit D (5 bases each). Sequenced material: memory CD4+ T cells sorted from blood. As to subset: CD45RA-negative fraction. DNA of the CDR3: TGCGCCAGCGCATGGAACTGGGGGACCCTAAACAATGAGCAGTTCTTC. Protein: CASAWNWGTLNNEQFF.